This entry lists 25 T cell receptor beta chains sequenced from one sample in a study of cytomegalovirus exposure and HLA in healthy donors. 13 Jbeta primers and 60 Vbeta primers were used for the PCR. The table came from immunoSEQ multiplex PCR; TCRdb's copy has only in-frame clones and leaves some out. The sample yields roughly 200,000 clones, roughly four fifths seen once. Input material: PBMCs. All receptors derive from a man younger than 40 in good health and CMV-seronegative.

This rearrangement joins TRBV6-5 to TRBJ2-7; D not certain. Germline-derived CDR1 and CDR2 are MNHEY and SVGAGI. The CDR3 is 12 amino acids. Trimming removed 4 bases from V and 9 bases from J, with 13 bases in between. The CDR3 sequence is CASSLPSGLQYF. The CDR3 DNA follows: TGTGCCAGCAGTTTACCATCGGGTTTGCAGTACTTC.

This chain links TRBV7-2 with TRBJ1-1; 8 positions agree with TRBD1. This CDR3 has 14 amino acids. Germline assignment: CDR1 SGHTA and CDR2 FQGNSA. J was trimmed by 7 bases and V by 4 bases; bases with no gene match: 8. The CDR3 DNA reads as TGTGCCAGCAGCTACTGGACAGGGACCCGTGAAGCTTTCTTT. Amino acids: CASSYWTGTREAFF.

J is TRBJ2-3 and V is TRBV2; perhaps TRBD1 as D (6 bases). The CDR3 loop spans 11 amino acids. CDR1 and CDR2 from the germline V gene are SNHLY and FYNNEI. The V end was cut by 10 bases, the J end by 7 bases, with 12 bases between. CDR3 DNA sequence: TGTGCCACTGCCGGACAGCATACGCAGTATTTT. Protein sequence: CATAGQHTQYF.

The genes are TRBV7-9 and TRBJ1-1, with D maybe TRBD1 (5 bases). CDR3 length: 15 amino acids. The germline CDR1 and CDR2 sequences are SEHNR and FQNEAQ (reference sequence). The V and J ends lost 2 bases and 4 bases respectively, with 14 bases between them. CDR3 nucleotide sequence: TGTGCCAGCAGCTTACACTCAGGGAAATTCACTGAAGCTTTCTTT. This gives the protein CASSLHSGKFTEAFF.

The V gene is TRBV6-5, the J gene TRBJ2-2; D possibly corresponds to TRBD1 (5 bases). Germline CDR1 is MNHEY and CDR2 is SVGAGI. V lost 6 bases, J lost 6 bases, and 8 bases lay in between. The CDR3 totals 12 residues. The CDR3 loop is CASSPTAGELFF. The CDR3, as DNA: TGTGCCAGCAGCCCGACAGCCGGGGAGCTGTTTTTT.

The gene calls are TRBV27 and TRBJ1-4, with a tentative D call TRBD1 (6 bases). The germline V and J ends were trimmed by 2 bases and 11 bases, with 9 bases remaining between them. Looked up from germline, CDR1 is MNHEY and CDR2 is SMNVEV (reference sequence). CDR3 size: 12 residues. The CDR3 nucleotides read TGTGCCAGCAGTTTAGGGGGCGGGAAACTGTTTTTT. This translates into CASSLGGGKLFF.

The genes are TRBV4-1 and TRBJ2-2; possibly TRBD1 for D (7 bases). Trimming cost V 0 bases and J 2 bases, with 13 bases left between them. This CDR3 comprises 17 residues. In germline, CDR1 is MGHRA, CDR2 YSYEKL. Here the CDR3 DNA reads TGCGCCAGCAGCCAAGATTGGCAGGGGGGAAACACCGGGGAGCTGTTTTTT. This translates into CASSQDWQGGNTGELFF.

Details on this clone: Sequence at one end of the junction differs from germline and may be a read error. This specimen includes other DNA sequences encoding the same CDR3. The chain has TRBV5-1 and TRBJ1-2; TRBD1 matches 9 bases. The CDR3 runs to 15 residues. The germline V gene has CDR1 SGHRS and CDR2 YFSETQ. This chain's CDR3 is CASSPRDRDNYGYTF. The CDR3 nucleotides are TGCGCCAGCAGCCCCCGGGACAGGGATAACTACGGCTACACCTTC.

The V and J genes are TRBV7-2 and TRBJ1-1; D ambiguous. V lost 2 bases to trimming and J lost 0 bases, with 16 bases between them. This CDR3 spans 17 amino acids. Germline V gives CDR1 SGHTA, CDR2 FQGNSA. CDR3 protein: CASSLYHSAIMNTEAFF. In DNA, the CDR3 is TGTGCCAGCAGCTTATATCATAGTGCGATCATGAACACTGAAGCTTTCTTT.

This chain connects TRBV6-5 to TRBJ2-3, with D possibly being TRBD2 (6 bases). The length of the CDR3 is 15 residues. The V end was cut by 3 bases, the J end by 1 base, with 11 bases between. Germline CDR1 MNHEY, CDR2 SVGAGI. The CDR3 DNA reads TGTGCCAGCAGTTATCGGGAGTTCGGCACAGATACGCAGTATTTT. It is translated as CASSYREFGTDTQYF.

The rearrangement uses TRBV7-6 and TRBJ2-7; tentative D call: TRBD2 (6 bases). The CDR3 totals 12 residues. V lost 2 bases, J lost 6 bases, and 8 bases lay in between. The germline V gene encodes CDR1 SGHVS and CDR2 FNYEAQ. The DNA of the CDR3 is TGTGCCAGCAGCTTACTGGGGGGCGAGCAGTACTTC. Translated, it gives CASSLLGGEQYF.

This clone turned up a few times. Other DNA sequences from this sample encode an identical CDR3 as well. The gene calls are TRBV5-1 and TRBJ1-1; TRBD1 agrees at 9 bases. The germline V gene has CDR1 SGHRS and CDR2 YFSETQ. J was trimmed by 3 bases and V by 4 bases; bases with no gene match: 7. This CDR3 contains 15 residues. This CDR3 reads CASSVDRGGYTEAFF. The CDR3 DNA reads as TGCGCCAGCAGCGTGGACAGGGGAGGATACACTGAAGCTTTCTTT.

The rearrangement uses TRBV19 and TRBJ2-7; TRBD2 might be the D (5 bases). This CDR3 comprises 14 residues. CDR1 and CDR2 from the germline V gene are LNHDA and SQIVND (reference sequence). The ends were cut back, 4 bases at V and 4 bases at J, with 14 bases in the middle. The CDR3 reads CASSSSGGLYEQYF. In DNA, the CDR3 is TGTGCCAGTAGTAGCTCAGGCGGGCTATACGAGCAGTACTTC.

The rearrangement joins TRBV29-1 to TRBJ2-1; 13 nucleotides match TRBD2. The germline gives CDR1 SQVTM, CDR2 ANQGSEA. The V and J ends lost 4 bases and 0 bases, in that order; junction bases with no gene match: 3. The CDR3 sequence is 16 residues long. The CDR3 DNA follows: TGCAGCGTTGGGAGGACTAGCGGGAGCTCCTACAATGAGCAGTTCTTC. It yields the protein CSVGRTSGSSYNEQFF.

This clone has a single count. The chain links TRBV9 to TRBJ2-7; D remains ambiguous. Trimming stripped 0 bases from V and 2 bases from J, with 9 bases between. The CDR3 covers 14 residues. Germline V CDR1 and CDR2: SGDLS, YYNGEE. The CDR3 sequence is CASSVEHEAYEQYF. CDR3 in DNA: TGTGCCAGCAGCGTAGAACACGAAGCCTACGAGCAGTACTTC. Supplemented by reference TRBV9 and TRBJ2-7, the full variable domain reads DSGVTQTPKHLITATGQRVTLRCSPRSGDLSVYWYQQSLDQGLQFLIQYYNGEERAKGNILERFSAQQFPDLHSELNLSSLELGDSALYFCASSVEHEAYEQYFGPGTRLTVT.

The chain couples TRBV5-6 to TRBJ2-1; 8 bases line up with TRBD2. The CDR3 spans 15 residues. The V gene end was trimmed by 4 bases and the J gene end by 4 bases; junction bases not matched to a gene: 7. Germline V CDR1 and CDR2: SGHDT, YYEEEE. CDR3 protein: CASSNPSGYYNEQFF. The CDR3 region has the DNA TGTGCCAGCAGCAATCCTAGCGGGTATTACAATGAGCAGTTCTTC.

This clone was observed a handful of times. The chain joins TRBV7-2 to TRBJ1-5, with TRBD1 identical over 8 bases. The CDR3 is made up of 15 amino acids. The germline gives CDR1 SGHTA, CDR2 FQGNSA. V gave up 0 bases and J gave up 5 bases; unmatched junction bases: 3. DNA of the CDR3: TGTGCCAGCAGCTTAGCCGGGACAGGATATCAGCCCCAGCATTTT. Residues: CASSLAGTGYQPQHF.

The chain links TRBV29-1 to TRBJ1-1; TRBD1 matches 7 bases. CDR1 SQVTM and CDR2 ANQGSEA come from the germline V gene. This CDR3 contains 12 residues. Trimming at V came to 8 bases and at J to 6 bases, leaving 9 bases not matched to a gene. CDR3 nucleotides: TGCAGCTCCCGACAGGGAAGTTCTGAAGCTTTCTTT. Protein sequence: CSSRQGSSEAFF.

The chain combines TRBV6-1 with TRBJ2-6; maybe TRBD2 (7 bases). Trimming cost V 10 bases and J 2 bases, with 12 bases left between them. Germline V CDR1 and CDR2: MNHNS, SASEGT. The CDR3 has 14 amino acids. The CDR3 nucleotides read TGTGCCACCCGAGGGGGGGCTGGGGCCAACGTCCTGACTTTC. Protein product: CATRGGAGANVLTF.

This rearrangement joins TRBV2 to TRBJ1-6; 9 nucleotides align to TRBD1. The trim removed 7 bases at V and 3 bases at J, leaving 4 bases unmatched. The length of the CDR3 is 15 residues. The germline CDR1 and CDR2 sequences are SNHLY and FYNNEI. As DNA, the CDR3 is TGTGCCAGCACGGACAGGGGAAACTATAATTCACCCCTCCACTTT. Its translation is CASTDRGNYNSPLHF.

The chain employs TRBV9 and TRBJ2-1, with 11 nucleotides matching TRBD2. Germline CDR1 is SGDLS and CDR2 is YYNGEE. With V trimmed by 2 bases and J by 4 bases, 8 bases remained unmatched. This CDR3 is 17 amino acids long. The DNA of the CDR3 is TGTGCCAGCAGCGTTCCAGACGGGACTAGCGGTTACAATGAGCAGTTCTTC. Its protein is CASSVPDGTSGYNEQFF. The whole variable domain, remainder taken from reference TRBV9 and TRBJ2-1, is DSGVTQTPKHLITATGQRVTLRCSPRSGDLSVYWYQQSLDQGLQFLIQYYNGEERAKGNILERFSAQQFPDLHSELNLSSLELGDSALYFCASSVPDGTSGYNEQFFGPGTRLTVL.

V usage is TRBV4-1 and J usage is TRBJ2-7; TRBD1 aligns across 8 bases. Germline V gene lookup returns CDR1 MGHRA and CDR2 YSYEKL. The CDR3 is 14 amino acids. The V and J ends lost 0 bases and 6 bases, in that order; junction bases with no gene match: 4. The CDR3 DNA is TGCGCCAGCAGCCAAGACGTCAGGGGGCGCGAGCAGTACTTC. As protein: CASSQDVRGREQYF.

This sequence joins TRBV11-2 and TRBJ2-5; D perhaps matches TRBD1 (5 bases). This CDR3 spans 14 amino acids. Germline V lookup: CDR1 SGHAT, CDR2 FQNNGV. V lost 1 base, J lost 0 bases, and 6 bases lay in between. The CDR3 DNA reads as TGTGCCAGCAGCTTAGGACAGCACCAAGAGACCCAGTACTTC. Protein product: CASSLGQHQETQYF. Drawing the rest from reference TRBV11-2 and TRBJ2-5, the complete variable domain is EAGVAQSPRYKIIEKRQSVAFWCNPISGHATLYWYQQILGQGPKLLIQFQNNGVVDDSQLPKDRFSAERLKGVDSTLKIQPAKLEDSAVYLCASSLGQHQETQYFGPGTRLLVL.

V and J are TRBV7-2 and TRBJ1-2; tentative D call: TRBD1 (5 bases). Germline CDR1 and CDR2: SGHTA and FQGNSA. The CDR3 runs 15 residues. V lost 5 bases and J 6 bases, leaving 19 bases between the germline ends. CDR3 bases: TGTGCCAGCAGCCCGCCCTCGGTGGGCAGGGATGGCTACACCTTC. Protein: CASSPPSVGRDGYTF. Filled out from reference TRBV7-2 and TRBJ1-2, the complete variable domain reads GAGVSQSPSNKVTEKGKDVELRCDPISGHTALYWYRQSLGQGLEFLIYFQGNSAPDKSGLPSDRFSAERTGGSVSTLTIQRTQQEDSAVYLCASSPPSVGRDGYTFGSGTRLTVV.

This chain joins TRBV6-1 and TRBJ2-7; D remains unclear. The CDR3 spans 14 residues. Trimming left V 4 bases short and J 2 bases short, with 12 bases between. The germline CDR1 and CDR2 sequences are MNHNS and SASEGT. For the CDR3, the DNA is TGTGCCAGCAGTGTGGTCGGGTCTACCTACGAGCAGTACTTC. Protein: CASSVVGSTYEQYF.